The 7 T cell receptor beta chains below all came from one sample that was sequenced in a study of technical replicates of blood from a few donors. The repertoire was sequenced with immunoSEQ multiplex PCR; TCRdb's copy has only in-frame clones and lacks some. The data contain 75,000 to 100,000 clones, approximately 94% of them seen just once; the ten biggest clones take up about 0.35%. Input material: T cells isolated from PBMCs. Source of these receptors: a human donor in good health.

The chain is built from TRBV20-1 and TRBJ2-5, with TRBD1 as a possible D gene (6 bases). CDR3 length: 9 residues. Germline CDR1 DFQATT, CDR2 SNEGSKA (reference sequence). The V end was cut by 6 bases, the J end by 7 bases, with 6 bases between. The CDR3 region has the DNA TGCAGTGCGACAGGGACCCAGTACTTC. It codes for CSATGTQYF.

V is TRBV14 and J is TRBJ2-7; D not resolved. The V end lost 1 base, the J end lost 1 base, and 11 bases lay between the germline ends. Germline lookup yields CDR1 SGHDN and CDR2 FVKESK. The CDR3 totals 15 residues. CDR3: CASSQVRRPSYEQYF. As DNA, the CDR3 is TGTGCCAGCAGCCAAGTAAGGCGGCCTTCCTACGAGCAGTACTTC. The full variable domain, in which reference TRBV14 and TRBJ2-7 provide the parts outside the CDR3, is EAGVTQFPSHSVIEKGQTVTLRCDPISGHDNLYWYRRVMGKEIKFLLHFVKESKQDESGMPNNRFLAERTGGTYSTLKVQPAELEDSGVYFCASSQVRRPSYEQYFGPGTRLTVT.

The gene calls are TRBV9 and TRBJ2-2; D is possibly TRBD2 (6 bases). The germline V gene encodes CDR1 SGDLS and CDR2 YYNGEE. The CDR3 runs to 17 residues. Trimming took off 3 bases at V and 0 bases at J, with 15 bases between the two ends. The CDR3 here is CASSAPGTAPNTGELFF. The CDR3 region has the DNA TGTGCCAGCAGCGCCCCCGGGACTGCGCCGAACACCGGGGAGCTGTTTTTT.

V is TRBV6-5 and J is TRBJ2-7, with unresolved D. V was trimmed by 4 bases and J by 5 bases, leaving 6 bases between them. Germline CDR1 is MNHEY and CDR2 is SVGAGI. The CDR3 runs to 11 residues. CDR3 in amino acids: CASSLRDEQYF. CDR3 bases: TGTGCCAGCAGTTTACGGGACGAGCAGTACTTC.

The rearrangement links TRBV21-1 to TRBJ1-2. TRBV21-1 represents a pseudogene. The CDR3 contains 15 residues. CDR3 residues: CASSKESRVNYGYTF. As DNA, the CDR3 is TGTGCCAGCAGCAAAGAATCGCGGGTCAACTATGGCTACACCTTC.

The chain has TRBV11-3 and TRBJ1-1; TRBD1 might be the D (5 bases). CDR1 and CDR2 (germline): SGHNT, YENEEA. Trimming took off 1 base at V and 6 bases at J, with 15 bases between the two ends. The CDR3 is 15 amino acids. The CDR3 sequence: CASSLGGQGRAEAFF. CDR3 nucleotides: TGTGCCAGCAGCTTAGGTGGGCAGGGTAGGGCTGAAGCTTTCTTT.

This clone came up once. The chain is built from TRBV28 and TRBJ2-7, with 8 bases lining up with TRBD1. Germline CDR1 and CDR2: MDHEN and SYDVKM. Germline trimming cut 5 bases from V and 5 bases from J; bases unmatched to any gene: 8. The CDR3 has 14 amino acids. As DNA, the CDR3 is TGTGCCAGCAGTAAAATCAGGGGGCTGGACGAGCAGTACTTC. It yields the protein CASSKIRGLDEQYF. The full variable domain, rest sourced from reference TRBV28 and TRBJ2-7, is DVKVTQSSRYLVKRTGEKVFLECVQDMDHENMFWYRQDPGLGLRLIYFSYDVKMKEKGDIPEGYSVSREKKERFSLILESASTNQTSMYLCASSKIRGLDEQYFGPGTRLTVT.